Listed below are T cell receptor beta chains from one sample, sequenced in a study of T cell responses to AZD1222 COVID-19 vaccine. Measured with immunoSEQ multiplex PCR; TCRdb has only the in-frame clones, and not every one. The sample lists 150,000 to 190,000 clones, 90% occurring once. This specimen was peripheral blood, taken on day 0 of AZD1222 vaccination. These receptors came from an adult in good health. CDR3s include the opening cysteine and the closing phenylalanine or tryptophan. Each record gives: D gene, V gene, clone size, J gene, CDR3 DNA, CDR3 protein. A D gene is named only where the DNA matches it firmly. Expanded clones are given a class, and other clones once, few, many or no size at all.

NA	TRBV28	NA	TRBJ1-1	TGTGCCAGCAGTTATAGGAGTACTGAAGCTTTCTTT	CASSYRSTEAFF
NA	TRBV7-3	NA	TRBJ2-2	TGTGCCAGCAGCTTAAGATGGGGGGACACCGGGGAGCTGTTTTTT	CASSLRWGDTGELFF
NA	TRBV6-2/TRBV6-3	few	TRBJ1-1	TGTGCCAGCAGTTACGGAAGCTGGACGGGGGAAGCTTTCTTT	CASSYGSWTGEAFF
TRBD1	TRBV18	NA	TRBJ2-5	TGTGCCAGCTCACAGCGGACAGGCCAGGGCGAGACCCAGTACTTC	CASSQRTGQGETQYF
NA	TRBV15	NA	TRBJ2-7	TGTGCCACCAGCAGAGGTAGTATGGGGCCCCCAGGGGAGCAGTACTTC	CATSRGSMGPPGEQYF
TRBD1	TRBV19	NA	TRBJ2-7	TGTGCCAGTAGTAGGACCGACAGGGACGAGCAGTACTTC	CASSRTDRDEQYF
NA	TRBV6-1	NA	TRBJ2-7	TGTGCCAGCAGTGAAAAGGGGTCCTCCTACGAGCAGTACTTC	CASSEKGSSYEQYF
TRBD1	TRBV4-1	NA	TRBJ2-7	TGCGCCAGCAGCCCATTATCCCGGGACAGGGTCCACGAGCAGTACTTC	CASSPLSRDRVHEQYF
TRBD2	TRBV4-2	NA	TRBJ2-3	TGTGCCAGCAGCCAAGATGCTAGCGGAGGGGCAGATACGCAGTATTTT	CASSQDASGGADTQYF
NA	TRBV30	NA	TRBJ2-1	TGTGCCTGGAATGGCGACTCCTACAATGAGCAGTTCTTC	CAWNGDSYNEQFF
NA	TRBV25-1	NA	TRBJ1-2	TGTGCCAGCAGTGCGGTCAGAGAGTATGGCTACACCTTC	CASSAVREYGYTF
NA	TRBV3-1/TRBV3-2	NA	TRBJ2-7	TGTGCCAGCAGCCAAGGCGGGACCGACTACGAGCAGTACTTC	CASSQGGTDYEQYF
NA	TRBV5-1	NA	TRBJ2-2	TGCGCCAGCAGCTCGGACGGAGGAACCGGGGAGCTGTTTTTT	CASSSDGGTGELFF
NA	TRBV11-1	NA	TRBJ2-1	TGTGCCAGCAGCTTAACTGTCGCCTCCTACAATGAGCAGTTCTTC	CASSLTVASYNEQFF
NA	TRBV30	NA	TRBJ1-1	TGTGCCTGGAAGGCTGCGGGATACACTGAAGCTTTCTTT	CAWKAAGYTEAFF
NA	TRBV13	NA	TRBJ2-1	TGTGCCAGCAGATGGGATAGCTTCGGTGAGCAGTTCTTC	CASRWDSFGEQFF
NA	TRBV5-5	NA	TRBJ1-4	TGTGCCAGCAACAACATCAGGGGTGAGAATGAAAAACTGTTTTTT	CASNNIRGENEKLFF
TRBD1	TRBV12-3/TRBV12-4	NA	TRBJ1-2	TGTGCCAGCAGCACACAGGGGAACTATGGCTACACCTTC	CASSTQGNYGYTF
NA	TRBV7-6	NA	TRBJ2-2	TGTGCCAGCAGCTTAAACAGTGTCGGGAGACTGGCCGGGGAGCTGTTTTTT	CASSLNSVGRLAGELFF
NA	TRBV5-6	NA	TRBJ2-7	TGTGCCAGCAGCTTGACTGGGGACTACGAGCAGTACTTC	CASSLTGDYEQYF
NA	TRBV2	NA	TRBJ1-5	TGTGCCAGCAGTGAAGCACTGCGGCAGCCCCAGCATTTT	CASSEALRQPQHF
NA	TRBV7-2	NA	TRBJ1-6	TGTGCCAGCAGCTTATCGGTCAGGGAGACTTCACCCCTCCACTTT	CASSLSVRETSPLHF